This TCR beta chain comes out of a study of metastatic and nonmetastatic thyroid tumors. Whole-study context: Repertoires of blood and of tissue (tumor or nodule) from malignant and benign thyroid patients were compared.

No treatment of any kind had been given to any patient before thyroid surgery. This clone was recorded at least ten times. As yet, its antigen is unknown. Under the authors' procedure: Building a distant-metastasis classifier for papillary thyroid cancer drew on CDR3 differences across clinicopathological groups. MiXCR was used by TCRdb to re-call the PCR reads. The V and J calls come from TCRdb's annotation, not from the publication. The table has around 50,000 clones, around 20% seen once. This CDR3 is built from 13 residues. Germline-derived CDR1 and CDR2 are LNHDA and SQIVND (reference sequence). Deletions cut 7 bases from V and 7 bases from J, with 14 bases between. Study-level points and caveats: As reported, TCR beta diversity in blood and tumor was significantly higher in malignant thyroid tumors than in benign nodules.

Sequencing was done on a sample of blood. V is TRBV19 and J is TRBJ1-5; D possibly corresponds to TRBD1 (5 bases). The receptor was derived from a male donor with papillary thyroid cancer or a benign thyroid nodule (not recorded which). Some clones in this sample may be carry-over from other donors' samples. For the CDR3, the DNA is TGTGCCAGTAAGGGTAGGGGTCGACAGCCCCAGCATTTT. It encodes CASKGRGRQPQHF.